This T cell receptor beta chain derives from a study of beta chain features in type 1 diabetes (dated by TCRdb to 2016 to 2018). In the study overall: Mean age, gender distribution, total cell number and subset yield were not different between patients and healthy donors. The study compared TCRB repertoires of sorted circulating CD4+ T cell subsets between recently diagnosed type 1 diabetes patients and matched healthy donors. A total of about 100,000,000 sorted cells were examined across all samples, and RNA yield correlated strongly with the number of cells per subset. Naive and central memory subsets were obtained from all 30 or so donors, but regulatory and stem cell-like memory subsets were isolated from only 8 patients and roughly 8 healthy donors. Paper-wide results and their limitations: Patients with type 1 diabetes made fewer insertions and deleted more nucleotides at VDJ recombination sites, implying thymic rearrangement abnormalities. PCR may preferentially amplify shorter templates, but because patient and control samples were amplified and corrected together, any resulting skew would affect both groups equally. Because the HLA sub-analyses included only small numbers of individuals, any influence of HLA type on TCRB rearrangement was left unresolved. Because cDNA was sequenced instead of genomic DNA, highly expressing activated cells could be over-represented, though the groups showed no difference in activation or CD3 levels. In all four CD4+ subsets, TCRB CDR3 length was moderately but significantly shorter in type 1 diabetes patients. Naive, central memory and regulatory TCRB repertoires appeared to be more alike among patients than among healthy donors.

The High Capacity cDNA Reverse Transcription Kit was used to reverse transcribe all of the isolated RNA, meaning that expressed TCRB transcripts were what got sequenced. Naive, central memory and regulatory T cell samples underwent deep immunoSEQ sequencing, averaging about 3.57 million total reads per sample. Sorted cells were lysed in RLT buffer and RNA was extracted with DNase-treated RNeasy Micro or Mini kits, depending on cell number. Each cell subset was processed on its own to prevent cross-contamination, while patient and healthy donor samples were processed together. Using the immunoSEQ multiplex PCR, TCRB sequences were amplified from cDNA into 87-bp fragments spanning the CDR3 region. The amplicons were sequenced using the Illumina HiSeq platform. Turning to the authors' computational methods: Synthetic template baselines were used to correct PCR bias computationally, reads within Hamming distance 2 were collapsed together, and singletons that could not be merged were discarded. Reads were aligned to IMGT to assign V, D and J genes, CDR3 length, and insertions or deletions at six rearrangement sites. Within each subset, clonotype counts were normalized to sorted cell number, and only after that were true diversity and Gini coefficients computed with the tcR R package. Repertoire sharing was quantified using the overlap coefficient calculated on TCRB nucleotide sequences. Out-of-frame TCRB sequences from naive cells were analyzed to stand in for the pre-selection repertoire. Here the immuneACCESS table is served through TCRdb, limited to in-frame sequences with V and J called. Missing clones are a known gap in these copies; in checked studies unresolved V genes cover under half, and the rest lacks a known reason. The D gene and trimming were derived from the DNA, and the V and J assignments and clone size from that table. The sample profile shows hundreds of thousands of clones; roughly 13% of them were found once. 0.022% of the sample rests with the top ten.

V was cut back by 5 bases and J by 2 bases, leaving a gap of 12 bases between them. Including cysteine and phenylalanine, the CDR3 has 14 amino acids. The CDR3 DNA has 42 bases and is translated from base 1. The CDR1 and CDR2 encoded by the germline V gene (reference sequence) are LNHNV and YYDKDF. Only a few counts were recorded for this clone. Its specific antigen is unknown. No base quality information exists; no much larger clone differs at one position. From each donor, a single peripheral blood sample of approximately 110 mL on average was drawn into heparinised tubes. A BD FACSAria II was used to sort naive, central memory, regulatory and stem cell-like memory CD4+ T cells with a panel that included CD45RO, CCR7, CD25, CD127, CD95 and CD27. A purity above 98% was achieved for all sorted populations. Right away, PBMCs were isolated by Lymphoprep density gradient centrifugation and were stained directly, with no culture step. Samples were stained and sorted in pairs, with one healthy donor and one patient per experiment, so that batch effects were minimized.

The source is a man between 18 and 35 years old with type 1 diabetes. This chain joins TRBV15 to TRBJ2-5; a tentative D match to TRBD1 spans 8 bases. Sequencing was carried out using naive CD4+ T cells from blood. Explained via the paper, the cell subset or site label denotes: true naive CD4+ T cells. The nucleotide sequence is given as TGTGCCACCAGCCACAGGGGGGGACAAGAGACCCAGTACTTC. Translated, this is CATSHRGGQETQYF.